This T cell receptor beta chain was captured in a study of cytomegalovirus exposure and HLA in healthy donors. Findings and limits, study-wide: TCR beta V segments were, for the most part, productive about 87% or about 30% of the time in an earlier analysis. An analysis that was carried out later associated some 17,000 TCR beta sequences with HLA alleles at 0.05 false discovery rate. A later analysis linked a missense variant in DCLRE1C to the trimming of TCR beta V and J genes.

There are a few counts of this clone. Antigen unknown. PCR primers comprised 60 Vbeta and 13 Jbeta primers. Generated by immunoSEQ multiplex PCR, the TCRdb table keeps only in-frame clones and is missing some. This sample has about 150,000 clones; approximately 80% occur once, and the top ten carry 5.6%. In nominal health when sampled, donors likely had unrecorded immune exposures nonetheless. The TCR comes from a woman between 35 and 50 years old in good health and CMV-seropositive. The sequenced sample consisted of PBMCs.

CDR3 nucleotide sequence: TGTGCCAGCGGTCCGGGGAGCCAAAGACACGAGCAGTACTTC. Translation gives CASGPGSQRHEQYF. V is TRBV7-9 and J is TRBJ2-7, with D tentatively TRBD2 (5 bases). Germline CDR1 reads SEHNR; CDR2 reads FQNEAQ (reference sequence). CDR3 size: 14 residues. The ends were cut back, 8 bases at V and 5 bases at J, with 19 bases in the middle.